This T cell receptor beta chain was profiled in a study of blood T cell repertoires in COVID-19. Across the whole study: Acute and convalescent COVID-19 samples came from the United States, Italy and Spain. T cells, B-cell-depleted T cells, or PBMCs supplied cDNA or gDNA.

Per germline, CDR1 GTSNPN and CDR2 SVGIG (reference sequence). V was pared by 1 base and J by 4 bases, with 2 bases of the junction left unmatched. The CDR3 consists of 14 residues. Patients in Seattle were enrolled during active infection, then followed longitudinally. As handled by the study authors: Researchers report that nucleated cell counts were estimated from reference gene primer amplification. Assay used: immunoSEQ multiplex PCR; TCRdb lists only in-frame clones, some missing. The DNA was the basis for D and trimming; V, J and clone size are from that table. The sample comprises some 500,000 clones, approximately 88% of which are singletons, and under 8.5% rests with the top ten.

Sequenced: peripheral blood. The source is a woman aged 45-65 years with COVID-19, enrolled during active disease. The chain joins TRBV30 to TRBJ2-1; 9 positions agree with TRBD2. CDR3 loop: CAWSGSGGYNEQFF. The CDR3 DNA reads as TGTGCCTGGAGTGGGAGCGGGGGGTACAATGAGCAGTTCTTC.